These 3 T cell receptor beta chains were all obtained from the same sample, sequenced in a study of blood T cell repertoires in COVID-19. The repertoire was sequenced with immunoSEQ multiplex PCR; TCRdb's copy has only in-frame clones and lacks some. The table records a few hundred thousand clones, roughly 87% of them present only once. Sequenced input: PBMCs or T cells enriched from blood (not recorded which). The source of these receptors is a woman younger than 45 who had recovered from COVID-19.

A few counts support this clone. The chain couples TRBV7-9 to TRBJ1-2; unclear D gene. V lost 1 base and J lost 7, with 7 bases in between. Germline CDR1 is SEHNR and CDR2 is FQNEAQ (reference sequence). The CDR3 totals 12 residues. CDR3 protein: CASSLDSSGYTF. CDR3 bases: TGTGCCAGCAGCTTAGATTCGTCTGGCTACACCTTC. The whole variable domain, filled in from reference TRBV7-9 and TRBJ1-2, reads DTGVSQNPRHKITKRGQNVTFRCDPISEHNRLYWYRQTLGQGPEFLTYFQNEAQLEKSRLLSDRFSAERPKGSFSTLEIQRTEQGDSAMYLCASSLDSSGYTFGSGTRLTVV.

In the case of this clone: Other nucleotide sequences from this sample produce the same CDR3. The V and J genes are TRBV15 and TRBJ1-2, with TRBD1 matching 7 bases. CDR1 is LNHNV and CDR2 is YYDKDF in the germline V gene (reference sequence). V lost 3 bases to trimming and J lost 2 bases; unmatched junction nucleotides: 0. This CDR3 spans 13 amino acids. The CDR3 sequence is CATSRDRNYGYTF. For the CDR3, the DNA is TGTGCCACCAGCAGGGACAGGAACTATGGCTACACCTTC. The variable domain in full, completed from reference TRBV15 and TRBJ1-2, reads DAMVIQNPRYQVTQFGKPVTLSCSQTLNHNVMYWYQQKSSQAPKLLFHYYDKDFNNEADTPDNFQSRRPNTSFCFLDIRSPGLGDTAMYLCATSRDRNYGYTFGSGTRLTVV.

J is TRBJ1-1 and V is TRBV30; the D gene is possibly TRBD1 (5 bases). Trimming took 1 base from V and 6 from J, leaving 12 bases between them. Germline CDR1 GTSNPN, CDR2 SVGIG (reference sequence). There are 13 residues in the CDR3. The DNA of the CDR3 is TGTGCCTGGAGTGGTCGAAGGGGATCTGAAGCTTTCTTT. Residues: CAWSGRRGSEAFF. The whole variable domain, remainder taken from reference TRBV30 and TRBJ1-1, is SQTIHQWPATLVQPVGSPLSLECTVEGTSNPNLYWYRQAAGRGLQLLFYSVGIGQISSEVPQNLSASRPQDRQFILSSKKLLLSDSGFYLCAWSGRRGSEAFFGQGTRLTVV.